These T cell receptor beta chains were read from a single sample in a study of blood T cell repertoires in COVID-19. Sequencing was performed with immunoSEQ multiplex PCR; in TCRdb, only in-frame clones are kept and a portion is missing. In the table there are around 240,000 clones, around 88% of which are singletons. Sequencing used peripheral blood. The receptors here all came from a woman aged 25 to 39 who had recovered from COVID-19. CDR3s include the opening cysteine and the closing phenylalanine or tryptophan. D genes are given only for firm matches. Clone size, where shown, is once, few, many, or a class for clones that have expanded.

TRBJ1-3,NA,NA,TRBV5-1,CASSPDSSSGNTIYF,TGCGCCAGCAGCCCGGACAGCAGCTCTGGAAACACCATATATTTT
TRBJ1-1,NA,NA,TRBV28,CASSFGDTEAFF,TGTGCCAGCAGTTTCGGGGACACTGAAGCTTTCTTT
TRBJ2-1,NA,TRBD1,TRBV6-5,CASSHRDRAYNEQFF,TGTGCCAGCAGCCACCGGGACAGGGCCTACAATGAGCAGTTCTTC
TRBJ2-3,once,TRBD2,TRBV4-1,CASSQPTSGGAGAQYF,TGCGCCAGCAGCCAACCGACTAGCGGGGGGGCCGGGGCGCAGTATTTT
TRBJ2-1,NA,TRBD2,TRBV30,CAWSSKRGYNEQFF,TGTGCCTGGAGTAGCAAGCGGGGGTACAATGAGCAGTTCTTC
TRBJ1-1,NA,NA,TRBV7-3,CASSLYRETEAFF,TGTGCCAGCAGCTTATACAGGGAGACTGAAGCTTTCTTT
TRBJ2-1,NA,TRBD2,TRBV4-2,CASSQHPLLGTSLQSLYYNEQFF,TGTGCCAGCAGCCAACATCCGCTCCTCGGGACTAGCCTCCAATCCCTATATTACAATGAGCAGTTCTTC
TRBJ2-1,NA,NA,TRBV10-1,CASSELGQGNNEQFF,TGCGCCAGCAGTGAACTGGGGCAAGGGAACAATGAGCAGTTCTTC
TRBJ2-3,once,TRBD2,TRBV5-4,CASSGGGESDTQYF,TGTGCCAGCAGCGGCGGGGGGGAATCAGATACGCAGTATTTT
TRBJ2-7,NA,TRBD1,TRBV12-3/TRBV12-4,CASTGTGMYEQYF,TGTGCCAGCACAGGGACAGGGATGTACGAGCAGTACTTC
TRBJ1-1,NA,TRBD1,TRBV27,CASSSIPGQGLNTEAFF,TGTGCCAGCAGTTCCATCCCGGGACAGGGATTGAACACTGAAGCTTTCTTT
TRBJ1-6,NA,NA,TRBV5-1,CASKEGEGSPLHF,TGCGCCAGCAAGGAAGGCGAGGGCTCACCCCTCCACTTT
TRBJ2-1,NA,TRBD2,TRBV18,CASSPIAGALVEQFF,TGTGCCAGCTCACCGATAGCGGGGGCCTTAGTTGAGCAGTTCTTC
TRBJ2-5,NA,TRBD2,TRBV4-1,CASSQPGTSGGTPETQYF,TGCGCCAGCAGCCAACCCGGGACTAGCGGGGGGACCCCAGAGACCCAGTACTTC
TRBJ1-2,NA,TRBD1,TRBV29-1,CSVTDRGWGYTF,TGCAGCGTAACCGACAGGGGCTGGGGCTACACCTTC
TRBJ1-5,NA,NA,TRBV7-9,CASSFSPAGSGNQPQHF,TGTGCCAGCAGCTTCTCCCCGGCGGGATCTGGAAATCAGCCCCAGCATTTT
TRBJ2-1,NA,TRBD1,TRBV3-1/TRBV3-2,CASSIDRVIINEQFF,TGTGCCAGCAGCATCGACAGGGTCATTATTAATGAGCAGTTCTTC
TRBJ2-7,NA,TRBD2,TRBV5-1,CASSSGLAGAHYEQYF,TGCGCCAGCAGCTCCGGACTAGCGGGGGCCCACTACGAGCAGTACTTC
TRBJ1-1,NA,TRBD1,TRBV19,CASTQTGVNTEAFF,TGTGCCAGTACCCAGACAGGGGTGAACACTGAAGCTTTCTTT
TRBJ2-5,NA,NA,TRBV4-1,CASSYTGLETQYF,TGCGCCAGCTCTTATACAGGGCTGGAGACCCAGTACTTC
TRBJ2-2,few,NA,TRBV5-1,CASSLHREGGELFF,TGCGCCAGCAGCCTTCACAGGGAGGGCGGGGAGCTGTTTTTT
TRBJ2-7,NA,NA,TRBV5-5,CASSTTRQTLSYEQYF,TGTGCCAGCAGCACGACTCGACAGACCCTTTCCTACGAGCAGTACTTC
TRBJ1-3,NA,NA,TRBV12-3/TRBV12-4,CASSLPNGNTIYF,TGTGCCAGCAGTTTACCCAACGGGAACACCATATATTTT
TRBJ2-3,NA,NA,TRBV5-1,CASSLARGPSSTDTQYF,TGCGCCAGCAGCTTGGCGCGAGGTCCCTCTAGCACAGATACGCAGTATTTT
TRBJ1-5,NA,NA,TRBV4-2,CASSQDTDQPQHF,TGTGCCAGCAGCCAGGACACTGATCAGCCCCAGCATTTT
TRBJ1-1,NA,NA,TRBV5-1,CASSFQGTEAFF,TGCGCCAGCAGCTTCCAGGGCACTGAAGCTTTCTTT
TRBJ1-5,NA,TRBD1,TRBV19,CASSTRDRRNQPQHF,TGTGCCAGTAGTACCCGGGACAGGCGAAATCAGCCCCAGCATTTT
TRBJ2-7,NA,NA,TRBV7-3,CASSLGLHYEQYF,TGTGCCAGCAGCTTAGGGCTGCACTACGAGCAGTACTTC
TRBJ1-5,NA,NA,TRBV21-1,CASSKVQGNQPQHF,TGTGCCAGCAGCAAAGTGCAGGGGAATCAGCCCCAGCATTTT
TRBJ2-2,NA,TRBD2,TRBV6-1,CASSEPDLPGGGVTGELFF,TGTGCCAGCAGTGAACCAGACTTACCGGGGGGAGGGGTCACCGGGGAGCTGTTTTTT
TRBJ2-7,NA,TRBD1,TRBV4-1,CASSQVPGQFDEQYF,TGCGCCAGCAGCCAGGTTCCGGGACAGTTCGACGAGCAGTACTTC
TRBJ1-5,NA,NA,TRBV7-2,CASSLVAQQNQPQHF,TGTGCCAGCAGCTTAGTCGCACAGCAAAATCAGCCCCAGCATTTT
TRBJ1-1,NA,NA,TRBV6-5,CASSYSNQAGGTEAFF,TGTGCCAGCAGTTACTCGAATCAGGCCGGGGGTACTGAAGCTTTCTTT
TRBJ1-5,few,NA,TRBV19,CASSNRREGDQPQHF,TGTGCCAGTAGTAATAGACGGGAGGGGGATCAGCCCCAGCATTTT
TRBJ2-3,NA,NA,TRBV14,CASSQDPRTPNSTDTQYF,TGTGCCAGCAGCCAAGATCCCCGGACACCAAACAGCACAGATACGCAGTATTTT
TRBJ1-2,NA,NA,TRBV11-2,CASSLQGYGYTF,TGTGCCAGCAGCTTACAGGGTTATGGCTACACCTTC
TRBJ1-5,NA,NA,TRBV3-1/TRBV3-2,CASSQGGDSGQPQHF,TGTGCCAGCAGCCAAGGGGGAGATAGTGGTCAGCCCCAGCATTTT
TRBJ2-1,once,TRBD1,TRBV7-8,CASSVRRDRGNEQFF,TGTGCCAGCAGCGTTCGCCGGGACAGGGGCAATGAGCAGTTCTTC